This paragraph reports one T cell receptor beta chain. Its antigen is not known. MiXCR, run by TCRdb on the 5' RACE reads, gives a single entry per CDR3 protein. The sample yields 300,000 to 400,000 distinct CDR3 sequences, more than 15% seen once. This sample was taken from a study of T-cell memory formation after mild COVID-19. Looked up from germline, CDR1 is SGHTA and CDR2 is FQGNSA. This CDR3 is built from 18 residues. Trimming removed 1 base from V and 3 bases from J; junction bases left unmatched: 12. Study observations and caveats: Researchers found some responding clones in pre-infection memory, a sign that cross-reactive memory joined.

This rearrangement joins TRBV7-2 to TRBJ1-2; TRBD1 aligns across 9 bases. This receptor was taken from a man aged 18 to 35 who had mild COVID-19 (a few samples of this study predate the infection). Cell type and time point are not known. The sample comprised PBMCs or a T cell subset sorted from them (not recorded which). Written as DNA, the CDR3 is TGTGCCAGCAGCTTAGGGGGACCGGGACAGGGCTTTGACTATGGCTACACCTTC. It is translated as CASSLGGPGQGFDYGYTF.